The T cell receptor (beta chain) under discussion was sequenced for a study of metastatic and nonmetastatic thyroid tumors. TCRdb used MiXCR to call clones anew from the PCR reads. The table lists around 42,000 clones, approximately 10% of them singletons. This CDR3 contains 17 residues. The germline V and J ends were trimmed by 6 bases and 0 bases, with 18 bases remaining between them. The germline CDR1 and CDR2 sequences are MNHNS and SASEGT. None of the patients had undergone any treatment ahead of thyroid surgery. This clone has at least ten counts. The origin of this receptor is a female donor with papillary thyroid cancer or a benign thyroid nodule (not recorded which). Some clones in this sample may be carry-over from other donors' samples. The rearrangement joins TRBV6-1 to TRBJ1-5; possibly TRBD1 for D (5 bases). Sample: blood. The CDR3 reads CASSPIRGGSSNQPQHF. As DNA, the CDR3 is TGTGCCAGCAGCCCCATTCGGGGGGGATCTAGCAATCAGCCCCAGCATTTT.